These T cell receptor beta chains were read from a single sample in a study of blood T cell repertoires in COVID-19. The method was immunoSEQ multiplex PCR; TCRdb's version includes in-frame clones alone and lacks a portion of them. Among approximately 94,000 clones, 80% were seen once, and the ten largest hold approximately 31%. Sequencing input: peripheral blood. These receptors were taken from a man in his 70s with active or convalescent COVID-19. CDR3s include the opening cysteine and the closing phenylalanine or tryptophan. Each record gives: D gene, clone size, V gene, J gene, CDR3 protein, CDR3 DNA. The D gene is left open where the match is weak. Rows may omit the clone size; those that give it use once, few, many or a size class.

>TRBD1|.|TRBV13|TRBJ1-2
CASSQDRGRGGYTF
TGTGCCAGCAGCCAGGACAGGGGACGAGGGGGCTACACCTTC
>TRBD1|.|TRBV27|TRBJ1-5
CASSKQGASQPQHF
TGTGCCAGCAGTAAACAGGGGGCAAGTCAGCCCCAGCATTTT
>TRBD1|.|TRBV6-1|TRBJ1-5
CASSADRVGRNQPQHF
TGTGCCAGCAGTGCCGACAGGGTAGGACGCAATCAGCCCCAGCATTTT
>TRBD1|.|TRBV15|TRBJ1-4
CATSRASGTVYEKLFF
TGTGCCACCAGCAGAGCCTCCGGGACAGTCTATGAAAAACTGTTTTTT
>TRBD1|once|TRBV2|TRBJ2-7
CASRQGAVSEQYF
TGTGCCAGCAGACAGGGGGCTGTGTCCGAGCAGTACTTC
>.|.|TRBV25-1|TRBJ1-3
CASSGSEAGNGNTIYF
TGTGCCAGCAGTGGATCCGAGGCAGGGAACGGAAACACCATATATTTT
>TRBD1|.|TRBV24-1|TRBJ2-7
CATSDSTGGEQYF
TGTGCCACCAGTGATTCGACAGGGGGCGAGCAGTACTTC
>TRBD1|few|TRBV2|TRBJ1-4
CASSGGTGGGKLFF
TGTGCCAGCAGTGGAGGGACAGGGGGGGGAAAACTGTTTTTT
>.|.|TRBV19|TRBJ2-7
CASSIGRGYEQYF
TGTGCCAGTAGTATTGGACGGGGCTACGAGCAGTACTTC
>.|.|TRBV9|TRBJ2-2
CASSVGPLQNGELFF
TGTGCCAGCAGCGTAGGGCCCCTCCAAAACGGGGAGCTGTTTTTT
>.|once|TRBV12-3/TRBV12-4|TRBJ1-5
CASSSGGNQPQHF
TGTGCCAGCAGTTCAGGGGGCAATCAGCCCCAGCATTTT
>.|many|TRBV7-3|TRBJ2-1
CASSLTSYNEQFF
TGTGCCAGCAGCCTGACATCGTACAATGAGCAGTTCTTC
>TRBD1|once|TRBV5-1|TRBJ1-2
CASSLSAGGAYGYTF
TGCGCCAGCAGCTTGTCTGCAGGGGGCGCATATGGCTACACCTTC
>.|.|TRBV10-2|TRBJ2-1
CASSGGNEQFF
TGCGCCAGCAGCGGGGGCAATGAGCAGTTCTTC
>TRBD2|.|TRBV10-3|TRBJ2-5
CAISETSGQETQYF
TGTGCCATCAGTGAGACTAGCGGCCAAGAGACCCAGTACTTC
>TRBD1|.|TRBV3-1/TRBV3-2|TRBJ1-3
CASSLRTGALHSGNTIYF
TGTGCCAGCAGCCTCAGGACAGGGGCCCTCCACTCTGGAAACACCATATATTTT
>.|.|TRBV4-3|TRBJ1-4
CASSQGPNEKLFF
TGCGCCAGCAGCCAAGGGCCTAATGAAAAACTGTTTTTT
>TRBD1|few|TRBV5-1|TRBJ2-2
CASSRTSGGENTGELFF
TGCGCCAGCAGCAGGACCTCAGGGGGCGAGAACACCGGGGAGCTGTTTTTT
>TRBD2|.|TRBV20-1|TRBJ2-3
CSASGSGGAGSTDTQYF
TGCAGTGCTAGTGGTAGCGGGGGGGCCGGGAGCACAGATACGCAGTATTTT
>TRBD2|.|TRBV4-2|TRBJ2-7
CASSQEAGGVGEQYF
TGTGCCAGCAGCCAAGAGGCGGGGGGTGTGGGCGAGCAGTACTTC
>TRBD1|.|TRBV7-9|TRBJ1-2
CASSSWTGMVDYGYTF
TGTGCCAGCAGCTCATGGACAGGGATGGTCGACTATGGCTACACCTTC
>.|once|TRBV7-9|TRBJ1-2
CASSSPNYGYTF
TGTGCCAGCAGCTCTCCTAACTATGGCTACACCTTC
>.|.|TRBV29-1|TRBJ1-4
CSVPRDGQPHEKLFF
TGCAGCGTTCCAAGAGATGGGCAGCCCCATGAAAAACTGTTTTTT
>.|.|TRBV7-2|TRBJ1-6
CASSPVVDRSNSPLHF
TGTGCCAGCAGCCCGGTCGTTGACAGATCCAATTCACCCCTCCACTTT
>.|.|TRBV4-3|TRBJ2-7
CASSQDPGPYEQYF
TGCGCCAGCAGCCAAGATCCTGGCCCCTACGAGCAGTACTTC
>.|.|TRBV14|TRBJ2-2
CASSQQGLFTGELFF
TGTGCCAGCAGCCAACAGGGGCTCTTCACCGGGGAGCTGTTTTTT
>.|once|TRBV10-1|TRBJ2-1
CASNLDSSSYNEQFF
TGCGCCAGCAACCTGGACTCGAGCTCCTACAATGAGCAGTTCTTC
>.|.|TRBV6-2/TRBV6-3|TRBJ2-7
CASSMTISYEQYF
TGTGCCAGCAGCATGACTATCTCCTACGAGCAGTACTTC
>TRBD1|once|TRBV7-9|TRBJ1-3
CASSSRDSSGNTIYF
TGTGCCAGCAGCTCCAGGGACAGCTCTGGAAACACCATATATTTT
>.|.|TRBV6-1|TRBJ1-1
CASRTGLSTEAFF
TGTGCCAGCAGAACGGGATTGAGCACTGAAGCTTTCTTT
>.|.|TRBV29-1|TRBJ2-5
CSGLIETQYF
TGCAGCGGACTCATAGAGACCCAGTACTTC
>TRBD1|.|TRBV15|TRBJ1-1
CATSSGTEGANTEAFF
TGTGCCACCAGCAGTGGGACGGAGGGGGCGAACACTGAAGCTTTCTTT
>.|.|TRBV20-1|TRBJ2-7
CSAKAEYEQYF
TGCAGTGCTAAAGCTGAGTACGAGCAGTACTTC
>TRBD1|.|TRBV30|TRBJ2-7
CAWSVPTTGAYEQYF
TGTGCCTGGAGTGTACCGACAACAGGGGCCTACGAGCAGTACTTC
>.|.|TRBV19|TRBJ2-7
CASSIEPGQAGGKEQYF
TGTGCCAGTAGTATAGAGCCTGGGCAGGCCGGGGGTAAGGAGCAGTACTTC
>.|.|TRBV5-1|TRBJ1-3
CASSFRQGSDTIYF
TGCGCCAGCAGCTTTAGGCAGGGGAGCGACACCATATATTTT
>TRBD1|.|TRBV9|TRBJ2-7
CASSASGTETAEQYF
TGTGCCAGCAGCGCGTCCGGGACAGAGACGGCCGAGCAGTACTTC
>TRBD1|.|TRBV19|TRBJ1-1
CASSHLLPDRAGEAFF
TGTGCCAGTAGTCATCTCCTCCCGGACAGGGCGGGAGAGGCTTTCTTT
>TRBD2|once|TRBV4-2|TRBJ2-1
CASSQAAAGTSYNEQFF
TGTGCCAGCAGCCAAGCCGCAGCGGGAACCTCCTACAATGAGCAGTTCTTC
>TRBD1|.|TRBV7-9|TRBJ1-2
CASSQLKDRVSEGYTF
TGTGCCAGCAGCCAGCTTAAAGACAGGGTTTCGGAGGGCTACACCTTC
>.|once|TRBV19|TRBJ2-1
CASSLETRSSYNEQFF
TGTGCCAGTAGTCTCGAGACCCGGAGCTCCTACAATGAGCAGTTCTTC
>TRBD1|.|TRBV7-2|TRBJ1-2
CASRAQGAPGYTF
TGTGCCAGCAGAGCACAGGGGGCTCCTGGCTACACCTTC